These T cell receptor beta chains were read from a single sample in a study of cytomegalovirus exposure and HLA in healthy donors. Measured with immunoSEQ multiplex PCR; TCRdb has only the in-frame clones, and not every one. The table lists 90,000 to 100,000 clones, roughly 79% of them singletons. Input material: PBMCs. Every receptor here comes from a middle-aged man in good health and CMV-seronegative. CDR3s include the opening cysteine and the closing phenylalanine or tryptophan. Rows give clone size only sometimes, using once, few, many, or a class for an expanded clone.

>few|14|TRBV11-2
CASSKSGLAGEQFF
>few|16|TRBV9
CASSVGRTISTDTQYF
>.|15|TRBV30
CAWSTLRGPYNEQFF
>.|14|TRBV27
CASRLGGYTGELFF
>.|13|TRBV2
CASYRESRDEQFF
>.|14|TRBV4-2
CASSPGGGNQPQHF
>.|14|TRBV7-9
CASSRDAGANEQFF
>.|15|TRBV7-2
CASSWTQQASYGYTF
>medium-sized|15|TRBV4-2
CASSPDRSSGNTIYF
>.|12|TRBV28
CATGTGANVLTF
>.|15|TRBV28
CASSPDRDITYEQYF
>.|12|TRBV7-8
CASSLDRREQFF
>once|14|TRBV11-3
CASSPGTQNTEAFF
>.|14|TRBV19
CASSRTGRYQPQHF
>few|15|TRBV5-1
CASSLEGGNPYEQYF
>few|16|TRBV30
CAWSVLVQGATGELFF
>.|16|TRBV9
CASSVASGQGTGELFF
>.|11|TRBV20-1
CSARFGGGYTF
>few|14|TRBV7-2
CASSLAAGANVLTF
>.|15|TRBV27
CASSTSGYAYNEQFF
>.|16|TRBV9
CASSAGVVNNNSPLHF
>.|14|TRBV9
CASSLRTETYEQYF
>.|15|TRBV7-8
CASSFTGRGTGELFF
>.|13|TRBV10-3
CAISASGGYGYTF
>.|14|TRBV27
CASSNTLGHTEAFF